A single sample gave rise to the 32 T cell receptor beta chains below, sequenced in a study of T cell changes during pregnancy in multiple sclerosis. Sequencing was performed with immunoSEQ multiplex PCR; in TCRdb, only in-frame clones are kept and a portion is missing. The sample yields about 35,000 clones, about 92% seen once. Sequencing used CD4+ T cells from peripheral blood mononuclear cells, obtained after pregnancy. The source of these receptors is a female donor in good health, enrolled as a control in a pregnancy study.

This chain joins TRBV2 and TRBJ2-5; 8 bases are shared with TRBD1. CDR3 length: 14 residues. Unmatched junction bases numbered 0, after V lost 3 bases and J lost 0 bases. CDR1 is SNHLY and CDR2 is FYNNEI in the germline V gene. CDR3 sequence: CASSDRGHQETQYF. CDR3 DNA: TGTGCCAGCAGTGACAGGGGGCACCAAGAGACCCAGTACTTC.

The chain employs TRBV27 and TRBJ1-5; unclear D gene. The CDR3 loop spans 18 amino acids. Germline CDR1 and CDR2: MNHEY and SMNVEV (reference sequence). Trimming cost V 5 bases and J 0 bases, with 20 bases left between them. The DNA for the CDR3 is TGTGCCAGCAGTGCAGCATGGAGGCGTTCTAATAGCAATCAGCCCCAGCATTTT. The encoded protein is CASSAAWRRSNSNQPQHF.

The rearrangement joins TRBV19 to TRBJ2-2, with 12 bases lining up with TRBD1. The length of the CDR3 is 17 residues. CDR1 and CDR2 from the germline V gene are LNHDA and SQIVND (reference sequence). With V trimmed by 6 bases and J by 4 bases, 9 bases remained unmatched. CDR3 bases: TGTGCCAGTAGGCGGGACAGGGGGCCCCGAGGCACCGGGGAGCTGTTTTTT. Translation: CASRRDRGPRGTGELFF.

The chain uses TRBV6-5 and TRBJ1-1; D remains ambiguous. V was clipped by 5 bases and J by 0 bases, with 10 bases between them. This CDR3 is built from 14 residues. In germline, CDR1 is MNHEY, CDR2 SVGAGI. The CDR3 coding sequence is TGTGCCAGCAGTATCGGACTTATGAACACTGAAGCTTTCTTT. The encoded protein is CASSIGLMNTEAFF.

V gene TRBV7-3 combines with J gene TRBJ2-2, with 9 bases lining up with TRBD2. This CDR3 comprises 15 residues. The V and J ends lost 5 bases and 6 bases, in that order; junction bases with no gene match: 7. Germline-derived CDR1 and CDR2 are SGHTA and FQGTGA. For the CDR3, the DNA is TGTGCCAGCAGCCCCGGGACTAGCTTGCCCGGGGAGCTGTTTTTT. It codes for CASSPGTSLPGELFF.

The chain links TRBV28 to TRBJ1-3, with D possibly TRBD1 on 5 matching bases. Germline CDR1 reads MDHEN; CDR2 reads SYDVKM. V lost 6 bases and J 3 bases, leaving 12 bases between the germline ends. This CDR3 has 14 amino acids. The CDR3: CASSPGGLGNTIYF. In DNA, the CDR3 is TGTGCCAGCAGCCCGGGGGGTCTTGGAAACACCATATATTTT.

The V gene is TRBV13, the J gene TRBJ2-2, with 9 bases aligning to TRBD2. The CDR3 is made up of 14 amino acids. Germline CDR1 reads PRHDT; CDR2 reads FYEKMQ (reference sequence). J lost 5 bases, V lost 10 bases, and 8 bases had no gene match. The CDR3 DNA sequence: TGTGCCACCAGTAGCGGGAGTCGGACCGGGGAGCTGTTTTTT. Translation gives CATSSGSRTGELFF.

V gene TRBV11-2 combines with J gene TRBJ2-2; tentatively, D is TRBD2 (5 bases). The CDR3 has 14 amino acids. The V gene's germline CDR1 is SGHAT and CDR2 FQNNGV. Trimming shortened V by 7 bases and J by 4 bases, and 13 bases separated the two germline ends. The CDR3 spells CASIHSAGTGELFF. CDR3 coding DNA: TGTGCCAGCATTCATAGCGCGGGCACCGGGGAGCTGTTTTTT.

J is TRBJ2-4 and V is TRBV6-6; 12 bases are a match to TRBD2. Trimming at V came to 6 bases and at J to 7 bases, leaving 10 bases not matched to a gene. This CDR3 spans 16 amino acids. Germline CDR1 MNHNY, CDR2 SVGAGI (reference sequence). The CDR3 region is CASSRGASGGANIQYF. CDR3 coding DNA: TGTGCCAGCAGCCGAGGGGCTAGCGGGGGGGCCAACATTCAGTACTTC.

DNA of the CDR3: TGTGCCAGCACGGACAGGGTGAACACTGAAGCTTTCTTT. This sequence encodes CASTDRVNTEAFF. The rearrangement joins TRBV6-1 to TRBJ1-1; 8 bases map to TRBD1. V was clipped by 7 bases and J by 0 bases; unmatched bases: 1. CDR3 length: 13 amino acids. Germline CDR1 and CDR2: MNHNS and SASEGT.

This chain connects TRBV2 to TRBJ1-2; TRBD1 agrees at 10 bases. The V and J ends lost 5 bases and 7 bases, in that order; junction bases with no gene match: 4. Germline CDR1 reads SNHLY; CDR2 reads FYNNEI. The CDR3 is 13 amino acids. CDR3 DNA: TGTGCCAGCAGTATCGGACAGGGGGTTGGCTACACCTTC. Translated, it gives CASSIGQGVGYTF.

The chain links TRBV9 to TRBJ1-4; maybe TRBD1 (6 bases). The ends were cut back, 0 bases at V and 5 bases at J, with 11 bases in the middle. The CDR3 extends over 15 amino acids. Germline V gene data show CDR1 as SGDLS and CDR2 as YYNGEE. In DNA, the CDR3 is TGTGCCAGCAGCGTAGCAGTGCAGGGGAATGAAAAACTGTTTTTT. This gives the protein CASSVAVQGNEKLFF. Variable domain in full (rest from reference TRBV9 and TRBJ1-4): DSGVTQTPKHLITATGQRVTLRCSPRSGDLSVYWYQQSLDQGLQFLIQYYNGEERAKGNILERFSAQQFPDLHSELNLSSLELGDSALYFCASSVAVQGNEKLFFGSGTQLSVL.

The V call is TRBV9, the J call TRBJ1-1; 7 bases agree with TRBD1. Germline lookup yields CDR1 SGDLS and CDR2 YYNGEE. With V trimmed by 0 bases and J by 5 bases, 4 bases remained unmatched. The CDR3 extends over 14 amino acids. CDR3 bases: TGTGCCAGCAGCGTAGTAGCAGGGGGGACTGAAGCTTTCTTT. It specifies CASSVVAGGTEAFF.

The genes are TRBV29-1 and TRBJ1-1; 12 nucleotides match TRBD1. CDR1 is SQVTM, CDR2 ANQGSEA, per germline. The CDR3 length is 14 residues. The V and J ends lost 6 bases and 5 bases, in that order; junction bases with no gene match: 7. This CDR3 reads CSVGGQGARTEAFF. The CDR3 DNA sequence: TGCAGCGTGGGGGGACAGGGGGCAAGGACTGAAGCTTTCTTT. Complete variable domain (other parts from reference TRBV29-1 and TRBJ1-1): SAVISQKPSRDICQRGTSLTIQCQVDSQVTMMFWYRQQPGQSLTLIATANQGSEATYESGFVIDKFPISRPNLTFSTLTVSNMSPEDSSIYLCSVGGQGARTEAFFGQGTRLTVV.

This chain uses TRBV5-8 with TRBJ1-5; 8 bases map to TRBD1. CDR1 SGHTS and CDR2 YDEGEE come from the germline V gene. This CDR3 contains 15 residues. J gave up 3 bases and V 0 bases, and 2 bases lay outside the gene matches. The CDR3 DNA follows: TGTGCCAGCAGCTTGGCAGGGGGCCACAATCAGCCCCAGCATTTT. Translating gives CASSLAGGHNQPQHF.

This clone was counted between two and nine times. The chain combines TRBV6-4 with TRBJ2-6; 11 positions agree with TRBD1. V trimming: 2 bases; J trimming: 0 bases; junction bases outside the gene matches: 0. The CDR3 loop spans 17 amino acids. Germline assignment: CDR1 MRHNA and CDR2 SNTAGT. The chain's CDR3 is CASSDGTGGSGANVLTF. The DNA for the CDR3 is TGTGCCAGCAGTGACGGGACAGGGGGCTCTGGGGCCAACGTCCTGACTTTC.

The J gene is TRBJ1-2, the V gene TRBV6-5, with D hard to call. Trimming shortened V by 0 bases and J by 10 bases, and 15 bases separated the two germline ends. CDR3 length equals 14 residues. Per germline, CDR1 MNHEY and CDR2 SVGAGI. The DNA for the CDR3 is TGTGCCAGCAGTTACTCATACCCTCGCCCTAACTACACCTTC. Its protein is CASSYSYPRPNYTF.

This clone occurred a few times. The CDR3 nucleotides read TGTGCCTGCCAGAGCGGGGAGGCCTCACCCCTCCACTTT. Its protein product is CACQSGEASPLHF. V gene TRBV30 combines with J gene TRBJ1-6; the D is unclear. Per germline, CDR1 GTSNPN and CDR2 SVGIG (reference sequence). The V gene lost 6 bases and the J gene lost 10 bases, with 16 bases spanning the gap. This CDR3 is built from 13 residues.

CDR3 amino acids: CASSLGQDSGGRTNTGELFF. In DNA form, the CDR3 reads TGTGCCAGCAGCTTAGGACAAGATAGCGGGGGGCGGACGAACACCGGGGAGCTGTTTTTT. The rearrangement uses TRBV11-3 and TRBJ2-2; 10 positions agree with TRBD2. V lost 1 base to trimming and J lost 0 bases; unmatched junction nucleotides: 11. This CDR3 is 20 amino acids long. CDR1 and CDR2 (germline): SGHNT, YENEEA.

The chain is built from TRBV5-6 and TRBJ1-4; no clear D. The CDR3 is made up of 15 amino acids. Germline CDR1 and CDR2: SGHDT and YYEEEE. Trimming shortened V by 3 bases and J by 1 base, and 10 bases separated the two germline ends. The CDR3 DNA is TGTGCCAGCAGCTCGTATAGAGGAACTAATGAAAAACTGTTTTTT. Encoded protein: CASSSYRGTNEKLFF. The full variable domain, rest sourced from reference TRBV5-6 and TRBJ1-4, is DAGVTQSPTHLIKTRGQQVTLRCSPKSGHDTVSWYQQALGQGPQFIFQYYEEEERQRGNFPDRFSGHQFPNYSSELNVNALLLGDSALYLCASSSYRGTNEKLFFGSGTQLSVL.

The rearrangement links TRBV14 to TRBJ1-1; 7 positions match TRBD1. The CDR3 runs to 14 residues. V was pared by 3 bases and J by 5 bases, with 6 bases of the junction left unmatched. From germline, CDR1 is SGHDN and CDR2 FVKESK. In DNA form, the CDR3 reads TGTGCCAGCAGCCACCCGACAGGGAAAACTGAAGCTTTCTTT. This codes for CASSHPTGKTEAFF.

The gene calls are TRBV11-2 and TRBJ1-1; D gene ambiguous. The CDR3 sequence is 14 residues long. Germline assignment: CDR1 SGHAT and CDR2 FQNNGV. Trimming took 4 bases from V and 1 from J, leaving 10 bases between them. The CDR3 sequence is CASSSLLENTEAFF. For the CDR3, the DNA is TGTGCCAGCAGCTCACTACTCGAGAACACTGAAGCTTTCTTT.

The sample holds one count of this clone. This chain links TRBV2 with TRBJ1-5, with D perhaps matching TRBD1 (5 bases). CDR3 length: 14 residues. Germline CDR1 SNHLY, CDR2 FYNNEI. The ends were cut back, 5 bases at V and 7 bases at J, with 15 bases in the middle. The CDR3 bases are TGTGCCAGCAGTAGGGGCAGGATCGGCCAGCCCCAGCATTTT. As protein: CASSRGRIGQPQHF.

The chain joins TRBV11-3 to TRBJ1-1, with D possibly being TRBD1 (6 bases). Germline loops: CDR1 SGHNT, CDR2 YENEEA. V was pared by 5 bases and J by 6 bases, with 13 bases between. The CDR3 totals 13 residues. CDR3 sequence: CASSQTGSAEAFF. The CDR3 DNA reads TGTGCCAGCAGCCAAACAGGGTCGGCTGAAGCTTTCTTT.

The genes are TRBV7-7 and TRBJ2-1; the D gene is possibly TRBD1 (6 bases). V was trimmed by 5 bases and J by 4 bases, leaving 21 bases between them. This CDR3 spans 17 amino acids. Germline CDR1 is SSHAT and CDR2 is FNYEAQ (reference sequence). CDR3 DNA: TGTGCCAGCAGCACTACCAGGGGCCCCCTACCTTACAATGAGCAGTTCTTC. Its protein is CASSTTRGPLPYNEQFF.

This sequence joins TRBV7-8 and TRBJ2-7; maybe TRBD2 (5 bases). The ends were cut back, 4 bases at V and 2 bases at J, with 15 bases in the middle. The CDR3 contains 15 residues. Germline CDR1 is SGHVS and CDR2 is FQNEAQ. CDR3 region: CASSSLPRGTYEQYF. Here the CDR3 DNA reads TGTGCCAGCAGCTCCCTTCCCCGAGGGACCTACGAGCAGTACTTC.

The chain joins TRBV9 to TRBJ2-5; TRBD2 matches at 9 bases. Germline CDR1 SGDLS, CDR2 YYNGEE. The CDR3 covers 15 residues. V gave up 0 bases and J gave up 7 bases; unmatched junction bases: 7. The CDR3 coding sequence is TGTGCCAGCAGCGTAGGGGCTAGCGGGGACTGGACCCAGTACTTC. It is translated as CASSVGASGDWTQYF.

The chain carries TRBV27 and TRBJ1-5, with 9 bases aligning to TRBD1. The trim removed 4 bases at V and 3 bases at J, leaving 7 bases unmatched. In germline, CDR1 is MNHEY, CDR2 SMNVEV (reference sequence). The CDR3 consists of 16 residues. CDR3 sequence: CASSSVTGGFNQPQHF. The CDR3 DNA reads as TGTGCCAGCAGTTCGGTGACAGGGGGTTTCAATCAGCCCCAGCATTTT.

The genes are TRBV7-2 and TRBJ1-6; D gene ambiguous. The V end lost 7 bases, the J end lost 3 bases, and 7 bases lay between the germline ends. CDR3 size: 13 residues. Germline V gene data show CDR1 as SGHTA and CDR2 as FQGNSA. The CDR3 nucleotides read TGTGCCAGCAACGGGGTCTATAATTCACCCCTCCACTTT. Protein: CASNGVYNSPLHF.

The chain combines TRBV19 with TRBJ1-6, with a tentative D call TRBD1 (6 bases). The V gene's germline CDR1 is LNHDA and CDR2 SQIVND (reference sequence). V was shortened by 11 bases and J by 0 bases, with 11 bases between the two germline ends. This CDR3 contains 14 residues. CDR3 nucleotide sequence: TGTGCCGCCGGGGGGGCCTCCTATAATTCACCCCTCCACTTT. Amino acids: CAAGGASYNSPLHF.

The chain has TRBV4-2 and TRBJ1-6, with D hard to call. Germline assignment: CDR1 LGHNA and CDR2 YNFKEQ. This CDR3 contains 16 residues. The V end lost 1 base, the J end lost 0 bases, and 7 bases lay between the germline ends. The CDR3 sequence is CASSQGHISYNSPLHF. The CDR3 DNA follows: TGTGCCAGCAGCCAAGGGCACATCTCCTATAATTCACCCCTCCACTTT.

V is TRBV19 and J is TRBJ2-3; TRBD2 aligns across 13 bases. Trimming at V came to 8 bases and at J to 1 base, leaving 6 bases not matched to a gene. There are 16 residues in the CDR3. The germline gives CDR1 LNHDA, CDR2 SQIVND (reference sequence). Written as DNA, the CDR3 is TGTGCCAGTCTCGGACTAGCGGGAGCACGCACAGATACGCAGTATTTT. Translation gives CASLGLAGARTDTQYF.